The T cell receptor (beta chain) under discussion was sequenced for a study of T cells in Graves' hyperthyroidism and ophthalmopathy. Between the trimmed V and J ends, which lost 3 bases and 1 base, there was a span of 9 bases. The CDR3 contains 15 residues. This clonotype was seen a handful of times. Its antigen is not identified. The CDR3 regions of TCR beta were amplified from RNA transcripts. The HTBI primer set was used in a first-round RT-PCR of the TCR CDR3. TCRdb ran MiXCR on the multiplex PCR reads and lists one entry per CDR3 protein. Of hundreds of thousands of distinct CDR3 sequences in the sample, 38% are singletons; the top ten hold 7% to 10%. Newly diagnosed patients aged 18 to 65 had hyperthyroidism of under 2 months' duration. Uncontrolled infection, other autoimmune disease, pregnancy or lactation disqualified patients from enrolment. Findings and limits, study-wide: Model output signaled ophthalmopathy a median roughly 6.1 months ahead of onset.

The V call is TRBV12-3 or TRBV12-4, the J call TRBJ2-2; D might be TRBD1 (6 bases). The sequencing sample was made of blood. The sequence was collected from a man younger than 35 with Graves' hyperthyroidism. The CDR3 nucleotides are TGTGCCAGCAGTTTGCTCAGGGGGAACACCGGGGAGCTGTTTTTT. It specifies CASSLLRGNTGELFF.